This T cell receptor (beta chain) came from a study of blood T cells in healthy people across ages (dated by TCRdb to 2014 to 2015). Looking at the study overall: Template switching captured roughly one uniquely barcoded TCR beta cDNA molecule per two T cells in model experiments. The study analyzed two additional independent replicas of 1 million unique cDNA reads from the same blood draw for two donors, one aged 18 to 29 and one aged 80 or older. To avoid experimental bias, donors of different ages were spread randomly across the sequencing lanes. The donors were divided into four age groups: young (average 16 years), middle-aged (about 39), aged (around 59) and long-lived (roughly 82). Age-related changes in TCR beta repertoire diversity were measured in the study by deep sequencing normalized with unique cDNA molecular identifiers. General study outcomes and caveats: Conclusive comparison of naive and antigen-experienced compartments was prevented by the profiling of bulk unsorted PBMCs. Observed TCR beta diversity per million T cells fell roughly linearly with age, and a significant reduction was already apparent by age around 44. The long-lived group showed more naive CD4+ T cells, fewer expanded clones and increased TCR diversity than the aged group, suggesting age selection. The percentage of naive T cells measured by flow cytometry correlated strongly with observed TCR beta diversity. Estimates of total diversity from one million sequenced T cells were regarded as lower bounds and underestimates. Because the CMV infection status of the donors was unknown, age-related changes in expanded clonotypes may potentially have been confounded.

Donors were 40 or so systemically healthy Caucasian individuals from Russia aged roughly 6 to 90 years. Around 10 milliliters of peripheral blood were collected from each donor into EDTA-treated Vacutainer tubes. Ficoll-Paque density-gradient centrifugation was used to isolate PBMCs, with at least 7 million per sample. Trizol reagent was used to extract total RNA from PBMCs, with at least 6 micrograms per sample. Naive CD45RAhigh/CD27high T cell percentages were measured by flow cytometry on a PBMC aliquot from every donor. Reading the germline V gene gives CDR1 MNHEY and CDR2 SVGEGT. Including cysteine and phenylalanine, the CDR3 has 18 amino acids. Here the CDR3 DNA is all that survives: 54 bases in frame from base 1. Cut back by 0 bases and 0 bases, the V and J ends lie 12 bases apart. Receptor libraries were prepared by 5' RACE. TCRdb shows the sequencer as Illumina HiSeq 2500. A second PCR of roughly 6 to 12 cycles was run with a J-beta primer mix and a sample-barcoded 5' primer. A template-switch 5' adaptor carrying 12 random nucleotides introduced a unique molecular identifier onto each TCR beta cDNA molecule. Each sample yielded at least 3 million CDR3-containing paired-end reads. First-strand cDNA synthesis was performed from all RNA using the Mint cDNA synthesis kit, with priming by a TRBC-specific oligonucleotide. Following uracil-DNA glycosylase treatment, all cDNA underwent a first 18-cycle PCR with the universal primers M1SS and BC2_uni_R. Under the source paper's analysis protocol: Each sample was normalized by randomly selecting 1 million high-quality reads, each carrying a distinct molecular identifier. Reads with shared molecular identifiers were discarded instead of being binned into consensus sequences. MiTCR, run with a Q25 quality threshold and the strictest error-elimination algorithm, handled CDR3 identification, clonotype clustering and error correction. A nonparametric unseen species model with Euler transformation was used to estimate a lower bound on total TCR beta diversity. TCRdb applied fastp at Q25 and MiXCR to the public reads, then kept only in-frame beta chains. Every distinct CDR3 protein forms one entry, paired with its most common genes and DNA. The V and J calls here are based on TCRdb, not the publication. The table for this sample lists more than 700,000 distinct CDR3 sequences; roughly 50% of them were counted only once. Approximately 40% of the sample goes to the ten largest clones.

On this clonotype itself: Its antigen is still unknown. No qualities accompany the bases; no much larger clone lies one base away.

This TCR was recovered from a man of 80 years or more in good health. Sequencing was carried out using blood. Recombination linked TRBV6-2 or TRBV6-3 to TRBJ2-6, with a tentative D call of TRBD1 or TRBD2, each matching 5 bases. The DNA reads TGTGCCAGCAGTTACTCGAGGGGAGCCCCCTCTGGGGCCAACGTCCTGACTTTC. This is translated as CASSYSRGAPSGANVLTF.